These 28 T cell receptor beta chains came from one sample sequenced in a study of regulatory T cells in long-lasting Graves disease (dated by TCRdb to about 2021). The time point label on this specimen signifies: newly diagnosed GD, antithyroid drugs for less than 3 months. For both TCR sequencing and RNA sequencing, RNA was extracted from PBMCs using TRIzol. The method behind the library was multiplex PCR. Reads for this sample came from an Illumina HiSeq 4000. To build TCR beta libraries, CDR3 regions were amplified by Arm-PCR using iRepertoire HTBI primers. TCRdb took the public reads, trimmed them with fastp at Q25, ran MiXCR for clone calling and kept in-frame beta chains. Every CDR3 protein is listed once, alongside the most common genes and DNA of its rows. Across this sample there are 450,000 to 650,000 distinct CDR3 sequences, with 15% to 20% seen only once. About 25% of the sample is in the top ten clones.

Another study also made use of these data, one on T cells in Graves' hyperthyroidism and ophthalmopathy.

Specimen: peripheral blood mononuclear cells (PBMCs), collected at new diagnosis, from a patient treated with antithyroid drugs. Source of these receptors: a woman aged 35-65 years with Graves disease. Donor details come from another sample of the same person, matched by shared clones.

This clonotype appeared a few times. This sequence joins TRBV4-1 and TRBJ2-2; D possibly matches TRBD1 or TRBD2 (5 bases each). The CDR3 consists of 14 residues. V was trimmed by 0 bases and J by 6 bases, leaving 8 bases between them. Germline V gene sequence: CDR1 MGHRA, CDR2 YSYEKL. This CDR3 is CASSQDSGPGELFF. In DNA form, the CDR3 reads TGCGCCAGCAGCCAAGATTCGGGGCCCGGGGAGCTGTTTTTT.

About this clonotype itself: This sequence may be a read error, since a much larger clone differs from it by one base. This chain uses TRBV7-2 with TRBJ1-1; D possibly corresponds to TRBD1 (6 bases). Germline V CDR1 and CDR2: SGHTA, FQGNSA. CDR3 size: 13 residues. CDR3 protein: CASSQGQRTEALF. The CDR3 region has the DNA TGTGCCAGCAGCCAAGGACAGCGCACTGAAGCTCTCTTT. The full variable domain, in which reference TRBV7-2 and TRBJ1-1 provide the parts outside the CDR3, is GAGVSQSPSNKVTEKGKDVELRCDPISGHTALYWYRQSLGQGLEFLIYFQGNSAPDKSGLPSDRFSAERTGGSVSTLTIQRTQQEDSAVYLCASSQGQRTEALFGQGTRLTVV.

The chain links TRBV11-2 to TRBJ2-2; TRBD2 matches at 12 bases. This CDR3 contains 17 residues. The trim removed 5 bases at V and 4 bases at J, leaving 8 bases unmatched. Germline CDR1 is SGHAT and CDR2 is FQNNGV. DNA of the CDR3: TGTGCCAGCAGCCTCCTAGCGGGGGGGCCGGGCACCGGGGAGCTGTTTTTT. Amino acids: CASSLLAGGPGTGELFF.

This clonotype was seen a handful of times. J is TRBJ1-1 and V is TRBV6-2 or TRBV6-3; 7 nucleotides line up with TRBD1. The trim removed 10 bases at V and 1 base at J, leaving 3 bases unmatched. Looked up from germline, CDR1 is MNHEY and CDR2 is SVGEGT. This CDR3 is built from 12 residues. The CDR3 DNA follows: TGTGCCACAAGGACAGGGAACACTGAAGCTTTCTTT. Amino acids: CATRTGNTEAFF.

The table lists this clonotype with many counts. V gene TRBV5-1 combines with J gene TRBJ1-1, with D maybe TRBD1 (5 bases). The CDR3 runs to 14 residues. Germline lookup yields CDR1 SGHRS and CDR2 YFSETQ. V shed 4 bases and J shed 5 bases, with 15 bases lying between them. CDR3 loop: CASSPMGGGTEAFF. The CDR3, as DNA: TGCGCCAGCAGCCCGATGGGGGGAGGAACTGAAGCTTTCTTT.

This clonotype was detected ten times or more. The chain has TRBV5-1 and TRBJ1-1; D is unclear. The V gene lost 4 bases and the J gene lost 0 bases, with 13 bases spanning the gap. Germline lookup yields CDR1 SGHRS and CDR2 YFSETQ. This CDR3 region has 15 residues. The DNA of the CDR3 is TGCGCCAGCAGCCAAGACCAGAGCGTGAACACTGAAGCTTTCTTT. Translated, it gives CASSQDQSVNTEAFF.

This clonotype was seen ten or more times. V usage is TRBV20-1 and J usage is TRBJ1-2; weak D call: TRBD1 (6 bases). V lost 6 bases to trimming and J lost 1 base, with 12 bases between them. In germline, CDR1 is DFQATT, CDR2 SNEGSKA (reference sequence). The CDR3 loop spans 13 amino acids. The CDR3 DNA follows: TGCAGTGCCTCGGACAGACGTAACTATGGCTACACCTTC. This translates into CSASDRRNYGYTF.

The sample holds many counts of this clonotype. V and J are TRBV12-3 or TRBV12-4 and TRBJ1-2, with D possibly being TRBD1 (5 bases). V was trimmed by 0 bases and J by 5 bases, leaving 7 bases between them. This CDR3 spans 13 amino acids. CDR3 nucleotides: TGTGCCAGCAGTTTAGCAGGGACTTATGGCTACACCTTC. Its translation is CASSLAGTYGYTF.

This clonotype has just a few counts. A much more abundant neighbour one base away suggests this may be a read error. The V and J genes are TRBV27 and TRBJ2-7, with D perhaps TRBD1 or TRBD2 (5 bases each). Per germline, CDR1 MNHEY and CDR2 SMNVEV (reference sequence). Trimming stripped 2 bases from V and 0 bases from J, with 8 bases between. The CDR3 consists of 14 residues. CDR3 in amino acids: CASSLEGPSYEQYF. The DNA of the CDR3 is TGTGCCAGCAGTTTAGAGGGGCCCTCCTACGAGCAGTACTTC.

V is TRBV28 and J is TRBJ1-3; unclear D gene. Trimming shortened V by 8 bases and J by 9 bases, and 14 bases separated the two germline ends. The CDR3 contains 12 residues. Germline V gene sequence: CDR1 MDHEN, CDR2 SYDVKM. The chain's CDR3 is CASSLLGSTIYF. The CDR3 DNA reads TGTGCCAGCTCCCTTTTGGGATCCACCATATATTTT.

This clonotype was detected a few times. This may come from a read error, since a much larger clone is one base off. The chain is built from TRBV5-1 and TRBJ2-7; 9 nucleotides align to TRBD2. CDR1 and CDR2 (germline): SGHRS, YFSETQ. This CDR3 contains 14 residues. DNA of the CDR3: TGCGGCAGCAGCTTGGCGGGAGGGGAATACGAGCAGTACTTC. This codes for CGSSLAGGEYEQYF. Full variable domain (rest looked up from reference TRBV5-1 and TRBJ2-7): KAGVTQTPRYLIKTRGQQVTLSCSPISGHRSVSWYQQTPGQGLQFLFEYFSETQRNKGNFPGRFSGRQFSNSRSEMNVSTLELGDSALYLCGSSLAGGEYEQYFGPGTRLTVT.

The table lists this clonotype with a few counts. DNA of the CDR3: TGCGCCAGCAGTCGTCAGGGGACCGATCAGCCCCAGCATTTT. Translating gives CASSRQGTDQPQHF. The chain employs TRBV4-1 and TRBJ1-5; tentatively, D is TRBD1 (6 bases). The length of the CDR3 is 14 residues. The germline CDR1 and CDR2 sequences are MGHRA and YSYEKL. V lost 6 bases and J lost 5, with 14 bases in between.

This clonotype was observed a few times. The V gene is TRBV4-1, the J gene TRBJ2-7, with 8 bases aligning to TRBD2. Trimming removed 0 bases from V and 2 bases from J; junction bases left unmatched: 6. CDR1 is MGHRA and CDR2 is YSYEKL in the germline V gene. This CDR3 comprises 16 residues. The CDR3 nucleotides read TGCGCCAGCAGCCAAGATCCGGGGGGGGCCACCTACGAGCAGTACTTC. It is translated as CASSQDPGGATYEQYF.

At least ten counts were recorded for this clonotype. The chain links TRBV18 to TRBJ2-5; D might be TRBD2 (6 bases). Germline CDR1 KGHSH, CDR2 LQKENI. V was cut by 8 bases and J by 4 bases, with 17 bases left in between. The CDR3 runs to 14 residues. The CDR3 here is CASTFPSERETQYF. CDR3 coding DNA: TGTGCCAGCACCTTCCCTAGCGAAAGAGAGACCCAGTACTTC.

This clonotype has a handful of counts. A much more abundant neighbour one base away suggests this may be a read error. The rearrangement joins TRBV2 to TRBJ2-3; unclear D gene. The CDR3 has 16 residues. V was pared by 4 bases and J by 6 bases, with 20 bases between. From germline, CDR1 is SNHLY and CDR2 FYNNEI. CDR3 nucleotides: TGTGCCAGCAGTGGCTTCCTCCTCCCCTATGTTGATACGCAGTATTTT. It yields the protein CASSGFLLPYVDTQYF.

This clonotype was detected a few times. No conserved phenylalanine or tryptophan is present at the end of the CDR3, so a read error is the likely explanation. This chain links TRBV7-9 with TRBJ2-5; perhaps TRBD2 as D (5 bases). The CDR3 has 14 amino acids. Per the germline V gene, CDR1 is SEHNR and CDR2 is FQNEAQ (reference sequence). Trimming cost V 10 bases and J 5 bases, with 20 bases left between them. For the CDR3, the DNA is TGTGCCACCGATCCTCCACCGGGGAGCGAGACCCAGTACTCC. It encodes CATDPPPGSETQYS.

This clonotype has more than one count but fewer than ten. The CDR3 nucleotides are TGTGCCAGTAGTATTCTGGGGGGGCGCTTGTTAAATGGGGCGAACACTGAAGCTTTCTTT. Translating it yields CASSILGGRLLNGANTEAFF. The gene calls are TRBV19 and TRBJ1-1; D is possibly TRBD1 (6 bases). V lost 3 bases and J 1 base, leaving 27 bases between the germline ends. Germline V gene sequence: CDR1 LNHDA, CDR2 SQIVND (reference sequence). The CDR3 spans 20 residues.

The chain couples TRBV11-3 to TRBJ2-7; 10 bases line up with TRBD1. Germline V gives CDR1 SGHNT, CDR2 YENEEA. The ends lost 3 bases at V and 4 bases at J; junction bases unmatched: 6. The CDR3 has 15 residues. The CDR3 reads CASSFETGGGYEQYF. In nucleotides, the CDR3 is TGTGCCAGCAGCTTCGAGACAGGGGGCGGGTACGAGCAGTACTTC.

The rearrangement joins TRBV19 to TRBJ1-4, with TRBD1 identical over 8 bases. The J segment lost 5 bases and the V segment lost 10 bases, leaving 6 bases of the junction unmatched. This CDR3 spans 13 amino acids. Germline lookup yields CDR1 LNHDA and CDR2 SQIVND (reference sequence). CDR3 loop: CATRQGPNEKLFF. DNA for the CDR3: TGTGCCACCAGACAGGGGCCCAATGAAAAACTGTTTTTT. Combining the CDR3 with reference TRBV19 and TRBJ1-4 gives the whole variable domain DGGITQSPKYLFRKEGQNVTLSCEQNLNHDAMYWYRQDPGQGLRLIYYSQIVNDFQKGDIAEGYSVSREKKESFPLTVTSAQKNPTAFYLCATRQGPNEKLFFGSGTQLSVL.

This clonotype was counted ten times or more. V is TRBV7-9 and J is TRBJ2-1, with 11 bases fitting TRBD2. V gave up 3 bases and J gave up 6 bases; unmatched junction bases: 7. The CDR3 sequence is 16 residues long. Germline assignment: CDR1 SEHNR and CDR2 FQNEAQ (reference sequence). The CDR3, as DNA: TGTGCCAGCAGCTTCCCCACTAGCGGGGGCCTCAATGAGCAGTTCTTC. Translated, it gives CASSFPTSGGLNEQFF. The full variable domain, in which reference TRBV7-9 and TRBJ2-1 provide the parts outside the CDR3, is DTGVSQNPRHKITKRGQNVTFRCDPISEHNRLYWYRQTLGQGPEFLTYFQNEAQLEKSRLLSDRFSAERPKGSFSTLEIQRTEQGDSAMYLCASSFPTSGGLNEQFFGPGTRLTVL.

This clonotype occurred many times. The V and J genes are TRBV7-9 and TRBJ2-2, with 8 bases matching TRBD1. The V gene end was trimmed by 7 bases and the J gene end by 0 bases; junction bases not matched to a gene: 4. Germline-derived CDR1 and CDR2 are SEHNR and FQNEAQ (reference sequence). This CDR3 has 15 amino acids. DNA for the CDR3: TGTGCCAGCAACATACAGGGGGCGAACACCGGGGAGCTGTTTTTT. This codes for CASNIQGANTGELFF. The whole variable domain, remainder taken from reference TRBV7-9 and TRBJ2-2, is DTGVSQNPRHKITKRGQNVTFRCDPISEHNRLYWYRQTLGQGPEFLTYFQNEAQLEKSRLLSDRFSAERPKGSFSTLEIQRTEQGDSAMYLCASNIQGANTGELFFGEGSRLTVL.

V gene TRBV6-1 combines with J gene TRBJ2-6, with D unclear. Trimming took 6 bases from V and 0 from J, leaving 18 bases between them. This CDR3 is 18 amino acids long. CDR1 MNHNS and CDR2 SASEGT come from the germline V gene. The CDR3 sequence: CASRPTPEFGSGANVLTF. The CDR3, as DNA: TGTGCCAGCAGACCTACCCCGGAATTCGGCTCTGGGGCCAACGTCCTGACTTTC.

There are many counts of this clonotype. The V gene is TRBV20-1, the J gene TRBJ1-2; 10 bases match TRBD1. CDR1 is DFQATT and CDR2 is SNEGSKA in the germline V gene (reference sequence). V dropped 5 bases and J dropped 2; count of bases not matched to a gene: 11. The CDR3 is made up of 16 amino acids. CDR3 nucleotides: TGCAGTGCTCGCCCATGGGACAGGGGCGAAAACTATGGCTACACCTTC. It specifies CSARPWDRGENYGYTF.

In DNA, the CDR3 is TGCAGCGTAAAAGGACAGAACACCGGGGAGCTGTTTTTT. Translation: CSVKGQNTGELFF. The chain recombines TRBV29-1 with TRBJ2-2; D possibly corresponds to TRBD1 (5 bases). Germline CDR1 and CDR2: SQVTM and ANQGSEA. The V end was cut by 6 bases, the J end by 1 base, with 9 bases between. The CDR3 is made up of 13 amino acids.

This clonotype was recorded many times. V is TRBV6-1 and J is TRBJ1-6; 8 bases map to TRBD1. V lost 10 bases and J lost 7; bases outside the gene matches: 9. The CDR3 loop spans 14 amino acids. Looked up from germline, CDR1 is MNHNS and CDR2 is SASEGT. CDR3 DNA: TGTGCCACCTCTCATACAGGGGGGAATTCACCCCTCCACTTT. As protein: CATSHTGGNSPLHF.

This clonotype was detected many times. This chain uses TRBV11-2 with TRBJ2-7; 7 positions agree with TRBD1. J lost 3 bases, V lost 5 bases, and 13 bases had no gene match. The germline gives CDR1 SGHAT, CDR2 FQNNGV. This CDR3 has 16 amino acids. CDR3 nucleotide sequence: TGTGCCAGCAGCCCTAGTCCGACAGGGATGATCTACGAGCAGTACTTC. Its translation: CASSPSPTGMIYEQYF.

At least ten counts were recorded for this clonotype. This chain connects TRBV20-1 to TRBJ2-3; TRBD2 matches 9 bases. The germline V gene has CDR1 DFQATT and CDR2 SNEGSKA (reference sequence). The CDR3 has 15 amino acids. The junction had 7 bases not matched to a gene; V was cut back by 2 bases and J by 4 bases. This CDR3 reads CSARRGGGAADTQYF. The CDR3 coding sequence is TGCAGTGCTAGAAGGGGCGGGGGGGCGGCAGATACGCAGTATTTT.

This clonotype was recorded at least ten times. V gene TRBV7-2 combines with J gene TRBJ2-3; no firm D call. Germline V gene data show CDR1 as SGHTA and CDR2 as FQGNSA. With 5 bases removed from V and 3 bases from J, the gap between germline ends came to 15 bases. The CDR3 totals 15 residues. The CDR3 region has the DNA TGTGCCAGCAGCCCGCATAGGGTTCGGACAGATACGCAGTATTTT. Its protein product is CASSPHRVRTDTQYF.